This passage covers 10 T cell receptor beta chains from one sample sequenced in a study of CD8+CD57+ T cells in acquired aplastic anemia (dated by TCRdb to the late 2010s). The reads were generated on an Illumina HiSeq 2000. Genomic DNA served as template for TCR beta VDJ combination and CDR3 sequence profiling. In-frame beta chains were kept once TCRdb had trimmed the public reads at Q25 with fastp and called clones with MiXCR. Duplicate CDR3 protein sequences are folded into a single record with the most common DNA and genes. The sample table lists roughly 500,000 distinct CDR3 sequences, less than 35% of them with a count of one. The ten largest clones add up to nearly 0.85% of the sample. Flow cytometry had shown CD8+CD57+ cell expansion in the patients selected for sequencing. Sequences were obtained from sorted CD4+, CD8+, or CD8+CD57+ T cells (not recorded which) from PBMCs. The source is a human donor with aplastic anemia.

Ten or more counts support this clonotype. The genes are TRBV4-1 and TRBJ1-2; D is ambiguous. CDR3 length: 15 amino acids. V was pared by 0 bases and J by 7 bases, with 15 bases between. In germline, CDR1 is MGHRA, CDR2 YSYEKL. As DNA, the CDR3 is TGCGCCAGCAGCCAAGAAGGACTAGGGCTCGGTGGCTACACCTTC. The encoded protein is CASSQEGLGLGGYTF.

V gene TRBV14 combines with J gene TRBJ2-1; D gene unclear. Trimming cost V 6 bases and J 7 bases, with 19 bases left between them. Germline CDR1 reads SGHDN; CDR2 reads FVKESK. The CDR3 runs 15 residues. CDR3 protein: CASSLLGLDVNEQFF. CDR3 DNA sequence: TGTGCCAGCAGTCTTCTCGGTCTTGATGTGAATGAGCAGTTCTTC.

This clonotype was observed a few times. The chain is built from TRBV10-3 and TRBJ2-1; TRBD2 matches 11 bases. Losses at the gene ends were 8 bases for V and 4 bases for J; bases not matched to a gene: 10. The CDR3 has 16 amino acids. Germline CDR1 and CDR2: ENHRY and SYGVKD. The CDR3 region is CAIADGTSGKYNEQFF. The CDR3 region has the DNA TGTGCCATCGCTGACGGGACTAGCGGAAAATACAATGAGCAGTTCTTC.

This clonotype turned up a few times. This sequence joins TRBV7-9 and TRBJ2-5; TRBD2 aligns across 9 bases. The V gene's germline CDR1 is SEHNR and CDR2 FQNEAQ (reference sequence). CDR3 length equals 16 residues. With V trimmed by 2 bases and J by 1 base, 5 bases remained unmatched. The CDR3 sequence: CASSLSGGRAQETQYF. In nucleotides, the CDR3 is TGTGCCAGCAGCTTATCGGGCGGGAGGGCCCAAGAGACCCAGTACTTC.

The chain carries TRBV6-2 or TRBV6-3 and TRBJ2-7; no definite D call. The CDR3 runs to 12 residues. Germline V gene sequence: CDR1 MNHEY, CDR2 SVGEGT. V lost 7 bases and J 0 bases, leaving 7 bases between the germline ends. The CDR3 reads CASKGFSYEQYF. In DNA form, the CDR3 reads TGTGCCAGCAAGGGTTTCTCCTACGAGCAGTACTTC.

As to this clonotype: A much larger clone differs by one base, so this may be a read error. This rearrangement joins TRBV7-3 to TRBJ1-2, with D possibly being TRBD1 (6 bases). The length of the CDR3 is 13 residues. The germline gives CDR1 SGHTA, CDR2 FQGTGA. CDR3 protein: CASSFAGAYGYIF. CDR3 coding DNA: TGTGCCAGCAGCTTCGCGGGGGCGTATGGCTACATCTTC.

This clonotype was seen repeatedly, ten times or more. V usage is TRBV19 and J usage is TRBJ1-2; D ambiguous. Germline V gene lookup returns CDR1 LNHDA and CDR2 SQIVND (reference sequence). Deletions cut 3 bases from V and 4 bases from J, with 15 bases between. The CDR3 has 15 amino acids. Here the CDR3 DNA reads TGTGCCAGTAGTATTAGTGTTCAGGCAACCTATGGCTACACCTTC. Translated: CASSISVQATYGYTF.

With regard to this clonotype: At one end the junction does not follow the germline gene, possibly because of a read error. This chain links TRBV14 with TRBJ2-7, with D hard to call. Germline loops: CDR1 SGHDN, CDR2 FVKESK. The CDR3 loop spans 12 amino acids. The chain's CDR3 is CASSQGLHELYF. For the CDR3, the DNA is TGTGCCAGCAGCCAAGGTCTGCACGAGCTGTACTTC.

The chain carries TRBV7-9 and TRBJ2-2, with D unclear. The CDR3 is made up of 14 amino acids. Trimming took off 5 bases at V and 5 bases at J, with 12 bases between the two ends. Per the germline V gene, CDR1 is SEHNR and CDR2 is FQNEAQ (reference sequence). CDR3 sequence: CASSPPLNTGELFF. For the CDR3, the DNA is TGTGCCAGCAGCCCCCCGCTGAATACCGGGGAGCTGTTTTTT. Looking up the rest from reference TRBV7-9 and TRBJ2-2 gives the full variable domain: DTGVSQNPRHKITKRGQNVTFRCDPISEHNRLYWYRQTLGQGPEFLTYFQNEAQLEKSRLLSDRFSAERPKGSFSTLEIQRTEQGDSAMYLCASSPPLNTGELFFGEGSRLTVL.

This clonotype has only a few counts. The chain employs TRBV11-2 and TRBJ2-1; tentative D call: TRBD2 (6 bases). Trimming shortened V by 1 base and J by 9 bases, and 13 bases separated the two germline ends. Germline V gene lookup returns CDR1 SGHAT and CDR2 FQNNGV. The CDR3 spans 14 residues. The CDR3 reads CASSLVGTLTEQFF. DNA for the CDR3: TGTGCCAGCAGCTTAGTAGGGACTCTTACTGAGCAGTTCTTC.